Below are 13 T cell receptor beta chains sequenced from a single sample in a study of CD8+ T cells in alopecia areata (dated by TCRdb to 2016 to 2018). Library creation used the immunoSEQ multiplex PCR assay. RNA was extracted from all samples and reverse transcribed into cDNA as template for TCR sequencing. TCRdb retrieved this table from immuneACCESS and kept in-frame rearrangements only. Not all clones are present; in checked studies, unresolved V genes account for under half, and no reason is known for the remainder. The sample profile shows some 110,000 clones; roughly 50% of them were found once. The leading ten clones occupy over 9% of the sample. The sample's time point, from its label and the paper: around 26 weeks on oral tofacitinib. This sample's treatment or condition label indicates: oral pan-JAK inhibitor, 5-10 mg twice daily. The sequences come from CD8+ T cells sorted from blood, collected at week 24, from a patient treated with tofacitinib. The receptors were sampled from a human donor with alopecia areata.

The V call is TRBV13, the J call TRBJ2-4; 7 nucleotides line up with TRBD1. Germline lookup yields CDR1 PRHDT and CDR2 FYEKMQ (reference sequence). This CDR3 has 14 amino acids. After removal of 5 bases from V and 8 bases from J, the junction contained 9 bases not matched to a gene. CDR3 amino acids: CASSPRQGVDIQYF. For the CDR3, the DNA is TGTGCCAGCAGCCCTAGACAGGGCGTAGACATTCAGTACTTC.

V usage is TRBV7-8 and J usage is TRBJ2-5, with TRBD2 identical over 12 bases. This CDR3 has 17 residues. With V trimmed by 5 bases and J by 0 bases, 7 bases remained unmatched. From germline, CDR1 is SGHVS and CDR2 FQNEAQ. CDR3 DNA: TGTGCCAGCAGCCGCGGACTAGCGGGACAAAACCAAGAGACCCAGTACTTC. Its translation: CASSRGLAGQNQETQYF.

A few counts support this clone. The J gene is TRBJ2-2, the V gene TRBV19, with 9 positions matching TRBD1. The germline V gene encodes CDR1 LNHDA and CDR2 SQIVND (reference sequence). The CDR3 has 18 amino acids. After removal of 3 bases from V and 1 base from J, the junction contained 9 bases not matched to a gene. The DNA for the CDR3 is TGTGCCAGTAGTATGCGGACAGGGGCAGGGGTGAACACCGGGGAGCTGTTTTTT. Translating it yields CASSMRTGAGVNTGELFF.

This clone was found a few times. This chain joins TRBV7-2 and TRBJ2-7, with 14 positions matching TRBD2. The CDR3 length is 15 residues. Germline V gene data show CDR1 as SGHTA and CDR2 as FQGNSA. The V gene end was trimmed by 5 bases and the J gene end by 3 bases; junction bases not matched to a gene: 3. CDR3 nucleotides: TGTGCCAGCAGCCCCGGACTAGCGGGGGGCTACGAGCAGTACTTC. Residues: CASSPGLAGGYEQYF.

The CDR3 here is CAIQGSSYEQYF. The DNA of the CDR3 is TGTGCCATACAGGGGAGCTCCTACGAGCAGTACTTC. This sequence joins TRBV7-9 and TRBJ2-7, with 7 bases aligning to TRBD1. V dropped 10 bases and J dropped 0; count of bases not matched to a gene: 3. This CDR3 has 12 residues. Germline CDR1 is SEHNR and CDR2 is FQNEAQ (reference sequence).

The chain combines TRBV6-6 with TRBJ2-7, with D possibly matching TRBD1 (6 bases). CDR3 size: 15 residues. Germline V gives CDR1 MNHNY, CDR2 SVGAGI (reference sequence). The V gene lost 2 bases and the J gene lost 2 bases, with 13 bases spanning the gap. The CDR3 sequence is CASSYRDTDPYEQYF. The CDR3 DNA sequence: TGTGCCAGCAGTTACCGGGACACTGACCCCTACGAGCAGTACTTC.

This chain connects TRBV10-3 to TRBJ2-7, with 9 bases identical to TRBD1. The V gene end was trimmed by 6 bases and the J gene end by 4 bases; junction bases not matched to a gene: 7. Germline lookup yields CDR1 ENHRY and CDR2 SYGVKD. The CDR3 length is 14 residues. Here the CDR3 reads CAISVDRGGYEQYF. The CDR3 nucleotides are TGTGCCATCAGCGTGGACAGGGGAGGGTACGAGCAGTACTTC.

The V and J genes are TRBV11-2 and TRBJ2-6, with TRBD1 identical over 7 bases. V was clipped by 2 bases and J by 2 bases; unmatched bases: 9. Per germline, CDR1 SGHAT and CDR2 FQNNGV. This CDR3 has 18 amino acids. The DNA of the CDR3 is TGTGCCAGCAGCTTAAGGTTAGACAGGGTCACTGGGGCCAACGTCCTGACTTTC. Translated: CASSLRLDRVTGANVLTF. Full variable domain (rest looked up from reference TRBV11-2 and TRBJ2-6): EAGVAQSPRYKIIEKRQSVAFWCNPISGHATLYWYQQILGQGPKLLIQFQNNGVVDDSQLPKDRFSAERLKGVDSTLKIQPAKLEDSAVYLCASSLRLDRVTGANVLTFGAGSRLTVL.

The chain has TRBV5-6 and TRBJ1-1, with a weak D call TRBD1 (5 bases). The CDR3 consists of 15 residues. The V gene lost 0 bases and the J gene lost 5 bases, with 14 bases spanning the gap. Germline V gives CDR1 SGHDT, CDR2 YYEEEE. The CDR3 loop is CASSLAYQGRTEAFF. CDR3 DNA sequence: TGTGCCAGCAGCTTGGCCTACCAGGGCCGTACTGAAGCTTTCTTT.

The V call is TRBV30, the J call TRBJ1-1, with 8 bases identical to TRBD1. This CDR3 contains 12 residues. Trimming at V came to 4 bases and at J to 6 bases, leaving 4 bases not matched to a gene. Germline V gene data show CDR1 as GTSNPN and CDR2 as SVGIG (reference sequence). CDR3: CAWTQGEAEAFF. CDR3 coding DNA: TGTGCCTGGACACAGGGGGAAGCTGAAGCTTTCTTT.

This chain connects TRBV5-1 to TRBJ2-7; D not certain. With 1 base removed from V and 4 bases from J, the gap between germline ends came to 6 bases. Germline V gives CDR1 SGHRS, CDR2 YFSETQ. The CDR3 contains 12 residues. CDR3 protein: CASSLNGYEQYF. The CDR3 nucleotides are TGCGCCAGCAGCTTGAATGGGTACGAGCAGTACTTC.

The rearrangement uses TRBV14 and TRBJ2-7, with 10 bases aligning to TRBD1. Per germline, CDR1 SGHDN and CDR2 FVKESK. With 5 bases clipped from V and 5 bases from J, the junction kept 6 bases outside the gene matches. The CDR3 extends over 14 amino acids. Here the CDR3 DNA reads TGTGCCAGCAGCAGGGGACAGGGGTACCACGAGCAGTACTTC. Its protein product is CASSRGQGYHEQYF.

The rearrangement links TRBV9 to TRBJ1-1; a weak D match, TRBD1 (5 bases). V gave up 0 bases and J gave up 3 bases, with 6 bases separating them. Germline assignment: CDR1 SGDLS and CDR2 YYNGEE. The CDR3 runs 13 residues. This chain's CDR3 is CASSVEGHTEAFF. Written as DNA, the CDR3 is TGTGCCAGCAGCGTAGAGGGGCACACTGAAGCTTTCTTT.